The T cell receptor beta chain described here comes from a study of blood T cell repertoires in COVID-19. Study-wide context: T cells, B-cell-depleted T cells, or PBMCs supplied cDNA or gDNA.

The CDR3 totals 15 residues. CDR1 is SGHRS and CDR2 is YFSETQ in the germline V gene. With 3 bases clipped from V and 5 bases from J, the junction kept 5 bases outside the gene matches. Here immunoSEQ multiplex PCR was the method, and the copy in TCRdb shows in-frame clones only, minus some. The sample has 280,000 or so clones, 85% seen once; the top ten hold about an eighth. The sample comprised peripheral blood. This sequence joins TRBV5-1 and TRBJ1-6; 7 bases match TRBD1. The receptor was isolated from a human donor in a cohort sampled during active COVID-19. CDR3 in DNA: TGCGCCAGCAGCTCAGGGACAGTCAATAATTCACCCCTCCACTTT. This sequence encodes CASSSGTVNNSPLHF.